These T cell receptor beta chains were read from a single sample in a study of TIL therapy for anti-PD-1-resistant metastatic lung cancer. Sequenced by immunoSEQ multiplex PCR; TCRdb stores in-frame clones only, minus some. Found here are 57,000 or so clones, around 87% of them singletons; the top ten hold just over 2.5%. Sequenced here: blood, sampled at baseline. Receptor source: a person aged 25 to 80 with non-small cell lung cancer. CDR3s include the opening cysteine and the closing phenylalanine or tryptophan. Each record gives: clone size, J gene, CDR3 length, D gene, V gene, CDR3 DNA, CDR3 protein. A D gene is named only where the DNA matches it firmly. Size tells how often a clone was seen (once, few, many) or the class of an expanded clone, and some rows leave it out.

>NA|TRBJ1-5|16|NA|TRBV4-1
TGCGCCAGCAGCCAAGAGGGCCGCAGCGTCAATCAGCCCCAGCATTTT
CASSQEGRSVNQPQHF
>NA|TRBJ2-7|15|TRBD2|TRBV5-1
TGCGCCAGCAGCTTGGGGACTAGCGGGCCTGATGAGCAGTACTTC
CASSLGTSGPDEQYF
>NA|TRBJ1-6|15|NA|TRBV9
TGTGCCAGCAGCGTAGAGGGGGGACTATTGTCACCCCTCCACTTT
CASSVEGGLLSPLHF
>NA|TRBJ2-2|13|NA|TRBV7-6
TGTGCCAGCAGTCCCTCCAACACCGGGGAGCTGTTTTTT
CASSPSNTGELFF
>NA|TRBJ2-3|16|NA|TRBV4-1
TGCGCCAGCAGCCTATCGGGGTATACTAGCACAGATACGCAGTATTTT
CASSLSGYTSTDTQYF
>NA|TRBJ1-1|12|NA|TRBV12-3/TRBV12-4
TGTGCCAGCAGTCCACAGAACACTGAAGCTTTCTTT
CASSPQNTEAFF
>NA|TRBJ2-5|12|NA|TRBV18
TGTGCCAGCTCACCCCGGCGGGAGACCCAGTACTTC
CASSPRRETQYF
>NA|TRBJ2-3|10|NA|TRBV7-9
TGTGCCAGCAGCTGGGATACGCAGTATTTT
CASSWDTQYF
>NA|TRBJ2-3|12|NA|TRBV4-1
TGCGCCAGCAGCCAAGTTCCCGATACGCAGTATTTT
CASSQVPDTQYF
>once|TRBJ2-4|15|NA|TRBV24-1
TGTGCCACCACCGGGGACCGCGCTTTAGGGAAGATTCAGTACTTC
CATTGDRALGKIQYF
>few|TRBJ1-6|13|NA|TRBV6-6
TGTGCCAGCAGTGCTAAATCGGAAGCACCCCTCCACTTT
CASSAKSEAPLHF
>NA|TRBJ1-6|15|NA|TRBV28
TGTGCCAGCAGTTACAGGAGCTCCTATAATTCACCCCTCCACTTT
CASSYRSSYNSPLHF
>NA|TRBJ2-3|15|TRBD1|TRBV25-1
TGTGCCAGCAGTGAGCCTGGACAGGGGGTGGATACGCAGTATTTT
CASSEPGQGVDTQYF
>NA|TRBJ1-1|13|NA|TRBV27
TGTGCCAGCAGCCTAGGGGGTATCACTGAAGCTTTCTTT
CASSLGGITEAFF
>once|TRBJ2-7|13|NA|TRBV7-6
TGTGCCAGCAGCTTAGCCAGGAACTACGAGCAGTACTTC
CASSLARNYEQYF
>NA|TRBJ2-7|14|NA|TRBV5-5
TGTGCCAGCTTGGGGGATGTGGGCGGCTACGAGCAGTACTTC
CASLGDVGGYEQYF
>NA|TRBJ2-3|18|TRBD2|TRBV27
TGTGCCAGCAGTCCAGGTTCTTCACTAGCGGGGGTGGGAGAAACGCAGTATTTT
CASSPGSSLAGVGETQYF
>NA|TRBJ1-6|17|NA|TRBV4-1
TGCGCCAGCAGCCAAGTCGGGAAGGGAGGACTGAATTCACCCCTCCACTTT
CASSQVGKGGLNSPLHF
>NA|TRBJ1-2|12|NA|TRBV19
TGTGCCAGTAAGGGGGAATTCTATGGCTACACCTTC
CASKGEFYGYTF
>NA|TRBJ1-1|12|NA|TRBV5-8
TGTGCCAGCAGCTTTGGGGCCTCCGAAGCTTTCTTT
CASSFGASEAFF
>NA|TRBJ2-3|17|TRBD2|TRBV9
TGTGCCAGCAGCGATGGGGGGCTAGCGGGGATTGAAGATACGCAGTATTTT
CASSDGGLAGIEDTQYF
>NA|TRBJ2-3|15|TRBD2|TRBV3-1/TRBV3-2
TGTGCCAGCAGCCTGACTAGCGGGGGGGCAGATACGCAGTATTTT
CASSLTSGGADTQYF
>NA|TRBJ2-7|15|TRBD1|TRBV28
TGTGCCAGCAGTTTATTGGGCAGGGGGCCCTACGAGCAGTACTTC
CASSLLGRGPYEQYF
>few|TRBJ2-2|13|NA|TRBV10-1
TGCGCCAGCAGCCGCGGGATGGCCGGGGAGCTGTTTTTT
CASSRGMAGELFF
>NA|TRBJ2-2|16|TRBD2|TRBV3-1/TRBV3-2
TGTGCCAGCAGCCATGGGTTAGCGGGAGGTACCGGGGAGCTGTTTTTT
CASSHGLAGGTGELFF
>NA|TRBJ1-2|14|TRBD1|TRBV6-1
TGTGCCAGCAGTGAGGGGTCGACAGGGTATGGCTACACCTTC
CASSEGSTGYGYTF
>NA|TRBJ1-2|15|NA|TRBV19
TGTGCCAGTAGGGCAAGGGACCTTAGTAGCTATGGCTACACCTTC
CASRARDLSSYGYTF
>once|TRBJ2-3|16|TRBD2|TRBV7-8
TGTGCCAGCAGCCGAGGGGTAGCGGGAGCGGCAGATACGCAGTATTTT
CASSRGVAGAADTQYF
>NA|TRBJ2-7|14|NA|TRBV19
TGTGCCAGTACCCCGGGGACGGGCCTATACGAGCAGTACTTC
CASTPGTGLYEQYF